The 29 T cell receptor beta chains listed next were all sequenced from one sample in a study of blood T cell repertoires in COVID-19. Using immunoSEQ multiplex PCR, the repertoire was profiled, and TCRdb retains in-frame clones only, with some absent. The sample yields 130,000 to 150,000 clones, roughly 87% seen once. Sequenced material: peripheral blood. The source of these receptors is a man between 65 and 80 years old with acute or convalescent COVID-19.

V usage is TRBV10-3 and J usage is TRBJ2-5; 13 nucleotides align to TRBD2. V gave up 2 bases and J gave up 4 bases; unmatched junction bases: 7. This CDR3 comprises 17 residues. Per germline, CDR1 ENHRY and CDR2 SYGVKD. The CDR3 protein is CAISETSGRAGGETQYF. CDR3 sequence (DNA): TGTGCCATCAGTGAGACTAGCGGGAGGGCCGGGGGAGAGACCCAGTACTTC.

The chain has TRBV19 and TRBJ1-5; 9 nucleotides line up with TRBD1. CDR1 and CDR2 from the germline V gene are LNHDA and SQIVND (reference sequence). V dropped 7 bases and J dropped 6; count of bases not matched to a gene: 7. This CDR3 spans 14 amino acids. The CDR3 DNA reads as TGTGCCAGTACCGGGACAGGGTTATCTCAGCCCCAGCATTTT. Its protein product is CASTGTGLSQPQHF.

This clone has only a few counts. The chain is built from TRBV11-2 and TRBJ2-1; 14 positions agree with TRBD2. Trimming removed 3 bases from V and 5 bases from J; junction bases left unmatched: 12. The germline gives CDR1 SGHAT, CDR2 FQNNGV. The CDR3 spans 19 residues. The CDR3 loop reads CASSLDPGLAGEKNNEQFF. In DNA, the CDR3 is TGTGCCAGCAGCTTGGACCCGGGACTAGCGGGAGAAAAAAACAATGAGCAGTTCTTC.

The chain employs TRBV19 and TRBJ2-7; 11 bases line up with TRBD1. CDR1 is LNHDA and CDR2 is SQIVND in the germline V gene (reference sequence). V lost 3 bases, J lost 7 bases, and 5 bases stayed unmatched. The CDR3 has 14 residues. CDR3 DNA sequence: TGTGCCAGTAGTATCGGACAGGGGGCGAGGGAGCAGTACTTC. Protein product: CASSIGQGAREQYF.

The rearrangement uses TRBV15 and TRBJ2-1, with 14 nucleotides matching TRBD2. Germline assignment: CDR1 LNHNV and CDR2 YYDKDF (reference sequence). The CDR3 runs 17 residues. Trimming removed 0 bases from V and 7 bases from J; junction bases left unmatched: 5. DNA of the CDR3: TGTGCCACCAGCAGAGAGGGGACTAGCGGGAGTAGGAATGAGCAGTTCTTC. This encodes CATSREGTSGSRNEQFF.

The genes are TRBV5-5 and TRBJ1-1; D uncertain. From germline, CDR1 is SGHKS and CDR2 YYEKEE (reference sequence). V was cut by 4 bases and J by 7 bases, with 14 bases left in between. The CDR3 is made up of 13 amino acids. CDR3: CASSIQFALEAFF. The CDR3 coding sequence is TGTGCCAGCAGCATCCAGTTTGCCCTTGAAGCTTTCTTT.

The V and J genes are TRBV5-1 and TRBJ2-1; 7 bases align to TRBD2. The ends lost 4 bases at V and 2 bases at J; junction bases unmatched: 15. Germline V CDR1 and CDR2: SGHRS, YFSETQ. This CDR3 contains 18 residues. The CDR3 coding sequence is TGCGCCAGCAGCGTAGGGCGACGTGGCCTAGCGGCCTACAATGAGCAGTTCTTC. As protein: CASSVGRRGLAAYNEQFF. Full variable domain (missing parts from reference TRBV5-1 and TRBJ2-1): KAGVTQTPRYLIKTRGQQVTLSCSPISGHRSVSWYQQTPGQGLQFLFEYFSETQRNKGNFPGRFSGRQFSNSRSEMNVSTLELGDSALYLCASSVGRRGLAAYNEQFFGPGTRLTVL.

This chain connects TRBV10-1 to TRBJ2-3; no reliable D call. V lost 2 bases to trimming and J lost 4 bases, with 13 bases between them. In germline, CDR1 is WNHNN, CDR2 SYGVQD (reference sequence). The CDR3 is made up of 15 amino acids. CDR3 sequence: CASSETRKSADTQYF. The CDR3 nucleotides are TGCGCCAGCAGTGAGACTCGAAAAAGTGCAGATACGCAGTATTTT.

The rearrangement links TRBV11-2 to TRBJ2-2, with D hard to call. Germline loops: CDR1 SGHAT, CDR2 FQNNGV. V lost 5 bases, J lost 4 bases, and 11 bases lay in between. The CDR3 is 14 amino acids. The CDR3 is CASSPTGATGELFF. DNA for the CDR3: TGTGCCAGCAGCCCCACGGGTGCCACCGGGGAGCTGTTTTTT.

The chain employs TRBV12-3 or TRBV12-4 and TRBJ1-2; 8 bases are a match to TRBD1. The CDR3 spans 13 residues. The ends lost 6 bases at V and 4 bases at J; junction bases unmatched: 4. CDR3 nucleotide sequence: TGTGCCAGCAGGCTGGACAGGGCCTATGGCTACACCTTC. This sequence encodes CASRLDRAYGYTF.

This clone was seen a few times. This chain connects TRBV13 to TRBJ2-3; 8 bases fit TRBD2. The ends lost 3 bases at V and 2 bases at J; junction bases unmatched: 7. The CDR3 contains 16 residues. Germline V gene lookup returns CDR1 PRHDT and CDR2 FYEKMQ (reference sequence). The CDR3 bases are TGTGCCAGCAGCTTGATGACTAGCGCTTTCACAGATACGCAGTATTTT. Translated, it gives CASSLMTSAFTDTQYF.

This chain uses TRBV3-1 (or the pseudogene TRBV3-2) with TRBJ2-1, with D uncertain. Germline V gives CDR1 LGHDT, CDR2 YNNKEL (reference sequence). The length of the CDR3 is 16 residues. Deletions cut 1 base from V and 0 bases from J, with 10 bases between. DNA of the CDR3: TGTGCCAGCAGCCAAGGTGGTTCGAGCTCCTACAATGAGCAGTTCTTC. Protein sequence: CASSQGGSSSYNEQFF.

V usage is TRBV6-1 and J usage is TRBJ2-1, with 11 bases lining up with TRBD2. J lost 6 bases, V lost 3 bases, and 4 bases had no gene match. Germline V gene lookup returns CDR1 MNHNS and CDR2 SASEGT. CDR3 size: 15 residues. This CDR3 reads CASSDTSGSLNEQFF. CDR3 in DNA: TGTGCCAGCAGTGACACTAGCGGGAGTCTCAATGAGCAGTTCTTC.

This clone was found once. The chain joins TRBV19 to TRBJ1-5, with 7 positions matching TRBD1. V shed 6 bases, J shed 3 bases, and the junction held 8 bases outside the gene matches. In germline, CDR1 is LNHDA, CDR2 SQIVND (reference sequence). This CDR3 region has 15 residues. CDR3: CASRRPQGSNQPQHF. CDR3 in DNA: TGTGCCAGTAGACGGCCACAGGGGTCCAATCAGCCCCAGCATTTT.

The chain is built from TRBV5-1 and TRBJ2-5, with 8 bases lining up with TRBD1. The CDR3 sequence is 17 residues long. V was clipped by 5 bases and J by 4 bases; unmatched bases: 16. Germline V gene lookup returns CDR1 SGHRS and CDR2 YFSETQ. CDR3 protein: CASSLRPTGASSETQYF. DNA for the CDR3: TGCGCCAGCAGTTTGAGACCGACAGGGGCCTCCTCAGAGACCCAGTACTTC.

This clone was seen just once. The chain joins TRBV15 to TRBJ1-4; D unresolved. CDR1 is LNHNV, CDR2 YYDKDF, per germline (reference sequence). The V end was cut by 6 bases, the J end by 3 bases, with 5 bases between. CDR3 length: 12 amino acids. In DNA, the CDR3 is TGTGCCACCAGTTGGCCTAATGAAAAACTGTTTTTT. Its protein product is CATSWPNEKLFF.

The genes are TRBV9 and TRBJ2-5, with D possibly being TRBD2 (6 bases). This CDR3 spans 15 amino acids. Germline CDR1 is SGDLS and CDR2 is YYNGEE. V lost 3 bases and J lost 2, with 14 bases in between. CDR3 nucleotides: TGTGCCAGCAGCGAGTCGGGGGTTTTGCAAGAGACCCAGTACTTC. This encodes CASSESGVLQETQYF.

The chain has TRBV3-1 (or the pseudogene TRBV3-2) and TRBJ2-7; TRBD1 matches 8 bases. CDR1 and CDR2 from the germline V gene are LGHDT and YNNKEL (reference sequence). The junction had 7 bases not matched to a gene; V was cut back by 6 bases and J by 0 bases. This CDR3 region has 15 residues. The CDR3, as DNA: TGTGCCAGCAGGGGTGGACAGGGTCCCTCCTACGAGCAGTACTTC. This translates into CASRGGQGPSYEQYF.

The rearrangement joins TRBV18 to TRBJ2-1; TRBD2 aligns across 10 bases. Germline V gives CDR1 KGHSH, CDR2 LQKENI. CDR3 length: 15 amino acids. J lost 4 bases, V lost 3 bases, and 3 bases had no gene match. CDR3 amino acids: CASSPASGSYNEQFF. The CDR3 DNA sequence: TGTGCCAGCTCACCGGCTAGCGGGAGTTACAATGAGCAGTTCTTC.

This chain uses TRBV15 with TRBJ2-5, with TRBD2 matching 9 bases. The germline gives CDR1 LNHNV, CDR2 YYDKDF (reference sequence). The CDR3 length is 15 residues. Trimming at V came to 0 bases and at J to 3 bases, leaving 2 bases not matched to a gene. This chain's CDR3 is CATSREASGEETQYF. CDR3 DNA: TGTGCCACCAGCAGAGAGGCTAGCGGGGAAGAGACCCAGTACTTC.

The chain has TRBV10-2 and TRBJ2-5; a possible D gene is TRBD2 (5 bases). This CDR3 comprises 13 residues. Trimming stripped 4 bases from V and 2 bases from J, with 8 bases between. The V gene's germline CDR1 is WSHSY and CDR2 SAAADI. The CDR3 nucleotides are TGCGCCAGCAGTGCATCGGGGCAAGAGACCCAGTACTTC. This encodes CASSASGQETQYF.

The chain has TRBV5-8 and TRBJ1-1, with TRBD1 matching over 8 bases. Trimming took 4 bases from V and 9 from J; bases not matched to a gene: 8. This CDR3 comprises 13 residues. Per germline, CDR1 SGHTS and CDR2 YDEGEE. The CDR3 spells CASSADRDLKAFF. CDR3 bases: TGTGCCAGCAGCGCGGACAGGGATCTAAAAGCTTTCTTT.

The count of this clone is one. The chain uses TRBV5-4 and TRBJ2-7, with 9 bases aligning to TRBD1. After removal of 3 bases from V and 5 bases from J, the junction contained 9 bases not matched to a gene. CDR1 SGHNT and CDR2 YYREEE come from the germline V gene (reference sequence). The CDR3 sequence is 15 residues long. For the CDR3, the DNA is TGTGCCAGCAGCTCGCCGGGACAGGGTATCAACGAGCAGTACTTC. It translates to CASSSPGQGINEQYF.

The chain is built from TRBV3-1 (or the pseudogene TRBV3-2) and TRBJ1-3; tentatively, D is TRBD1 (6 bases). The CDR3 has 14 amino acids. Germline V CDR1 and CDR2: LGHDT, YNNKEL (reference sequence). Trimming left V 4 bases short and J 15 bases short, with 22 bases between. CDR3 sequence reads: CASSPDPSTGKRYF. The CDR3 bases are TGTGCCAGCAGCCCCGACCCCTCCACAGGGAAAAGATATTTT.

The chain uses TRBV28 and TRBJ1-4; TRBD1 matches 9 bases. V trimming: 7 bases; J trimming: 7 bases; junction bases outside the gene matches: 7. The CDR3 length is 14 residues. CDR1 and CDR2 from the germline V gene are MDHEN and SYDVKM. The CDR3 DNA sequence: TGTGCCAGCACAACGGACAGGGGAGCTGAAAAACTGTTTTTT. Translated, it gives CASTTDRGAEKLFF. The full variable domain, completed using reference TRBV28 and TRBJ1-4, is DVKVTQSSRYLVKRTGEKVFLECVQDMDHENMFWYRQDPGLGLRLIYFSYDVKMKEKGDIPEGYSVSREKKERFSLILESASTNQTSMYLCASTTDRGAEKLFFGSGTQLSVL.

This clone came up once. V and J are TRBV14 and TRBJ1-1; 8 nucleotides align to TRBD1. The germline gives CDR1 SGHDN, CDR2 FVKESK. The CDR3 contains 13 residues. V trimming: 6 bases; J trimming: 4 bases; junction bases outside the gene matches: 4. For the CDR3, the DNA is TGTGCCAGCAGTCGGACAGGGCGCACTGAAGCTTTCTTT. Translated, it gives CASSRTGRTEAFF.

The chain carries TRBV28 and TRBJ1-1; D remains ambiguous. The CDR3 length is 12 residues. V lost 5 bases to trimming and J lost 4 bases, with 8 bases between them. Germline CDR1 and CDR2: MDHEN and SYDVKM. CDR3 sequence: CASSLYSTEAFF. The CDR3 nucleotides are TGTGCCAGCAGTCTATACAGCACTGAAGCTTTCTTT.

This chain uses TRBV5-1 with TRBJ1-5, with D uncertain. V was cut by 7 bases and J by 5 bases, with 13 bases left in between. CDR3 length: 13 amino acids. Looked up from germline, CDR1 is SGHRS and CDR2 is YFSETQ. Written as DNA, the CDR3 is TGCGCCAGCGCCTTGGAGAGGGATCAGCCCCAGCATTTT. It encodes CASALERDQPQHF.

The chain couples TRBV18 to TRBJ2-7; maybe TRBD2 (5 bases). The CDR3 length is 14 residues. Germline CDR1 and CDR2: KGHSH and LQKENI. Deletions cut 1 base from V and 6 bases from J, with 13 bases between. The CDR3 loop reads CASSPLGQRGEQYF. In DNA form, the CDR3 reads TGTGCCAGCTCACCACTCGGGCAACGGGGCGAGCAGTACTTC.